One sample yielded the 27 T cell receptor beta chains listed below, sequenced in a study of regulatory T cells in long-lasting Graves disease (dated by TCRdb to 2020 to 2023). Receptor amplification or capture employed multiplex PCR. The reads were generated on an Illumina HiSeq 4000. TCR beta libraries were built with iRepertoire HTBI primers and Arm-PCR amplification of CDR3 regions. TCRdb applied fastp at Q25 and MiXCR to the public reads, then kept only in-frame beta chains. CDR3 protein sequences are deduplicated, and each keeps its most common genes and DNA. This sample is represented by about 290,000 distinct CDR3 sequences; roughly a fifth of them were singletons. The ten largest clones add up to approximately 60% of the sample. The time point label here, explained by the study, means: persistent/refractory GD, antithyroid drugs over 5 years with positive TRAb. RNA was extracted from PBMCs in TRIzol for both TCR sequencing and RNA sequencing.

The source material was peripheral blood mononuclear cells (PBMCs), sampled when the disease was refractory, from a patient treated with antithyroid drugs. All receptors derive from a female donor with Graves disease.

This clonotype was counted at least ten times. This chain uses TRBV28 with TRBJ2-7; TRBD1 is a possible D gene (6 bases). The CDR3 has 14 residues. The V gene lost 6 bases and the J gene lost 3 bases, with 15 bases spanning the gap. The germline CDR1 and CDR2 sequences are MDHEN and SYDVKM. CDR3 sequence (DNA): TGTGCCAGCAGGACAGGCCAGGTCGTCTACGAGCAGTACTTC. Its translation is CASRTGQVVYEQYF. Full variable domain (rest looked up from reference TRBV28 and TRBJ2-7): DVKVTQSSRYLVKRTGEKVFLECVQDMDHENMFWYRQDPGLGLRLIYFSYDVKMKEKGDIPEGYSVSREKKERFSLILESASTNQTSMYLCASRTGQVVYEQYFGPGTRLTVT.

The genes are TRBV7-2 and TRBJ2-1; 8 nucleotides match TRBD2. The ends lost 2 bases at V and 7 bases at J; junction bases unmatched: 10. CDR3 size: 16 residues. Germline V gives CDR1 SGHTA, CDR2 FQGNSA. This chain's CDR3 is CASSLKAGDLENEQFF. The CDR3 nucleotides are TGTGCCAGCAGCTTAAAAGCGGGAGATCTGGAGAATGAGCAGTTCTTC.

This chain uses TRBV29-1 with TRBJ1-4; the D gene is possibly TRBD1 (6 bases). The germline V and J ends were trimmed by 1 base and 4 bases, with 16 bases remaining between them. Per germline, CDR1 SQVTM and CDR2 ANQGSEA. This CDR3 region has 16 residues. CDR3 coding DNA: TGCAGCGTTGAAGGCTCCAGGGGCAGGGGTAATGAAAAACTGTTTTTT. As protein: CSVEGSRGRGNEKLFF.

This clonotype was seen many times. This chain links TRBV7-2 with TRBJ1-2; the match to TRBD1 covers 8 bases. The CDR3 sequence is 14 residues long. CDR1 and CDR2 from the germline V gene are SGHTA and FQGNSA. With 1 base clipped from V and 2 bases from J, the junction kept 0 bases outside the gene matches. CDR3 in DNA: TGTGCCAGCAGCTTAGGGACAGGGAACTATGGCTACACCTTC. This gives the protein CASSLGTGNYGYTF.

At least ten counts were recorded for this clonotype. The chain recombines TRBV28 with TRBJ1-2; TRBD1 agrees at 7 bases. Germline CDR1 MDHEN, CDR2 SYDVKM. The CDR3 runs to 15 residues. The V gene end was trimmed by 5 bases and the J gene end by 4 bases; junction bases not matched to a gene: 10. CDR3 coding DNA: TGTGCCAGCAGTGCATACAGGGGAACCCTCTATGGCTACACCTTC. Encoded protein: CASSAYRGTLYGYTF.

The sample holds many counts of this clonotype. The chain combines TRBV28 with TRBJ1-6; 7 bases fit TRBD1. V lost 1 base to trimming and J lost 12 bases; unmatched junction nucleotides: 15. Germline CDR1 and CDR2: MDHEN and SYDVKM. The CDR3 spans 17 residues. This CDR3 is CASSLYGPQGGFEPLHF. CDR3 bases: TGTGCCAGCAGTTTATATGGCCCGCAGGGGGGATTTGAACCCCTCCACTTT.

This chain links TRBV15 with TRBJ2-6; TRBD1 is a possible D gene (5 bases). The CDR3 has 15 amino acids. The germline gives CDR1 LNHNV, CDR2 YYDKDF (reference sequence). The V and J ends lost 1 base and 4 bases respectively, with 8 bases between them. The CDR3 DNA sequence: TGTGCCACCAGCAGAGCAGGGTCCGGGGCCAACGTCCTGACTTTC. Translating gives CATSRAGSGANVLTF. The whole variable domain, filled in from reference TRBV15 and TRBJ2-6, reads DAMVIQNPRYQVTQFGKPVTLSCSQTLNHNVMYWYQQKSSQAPKLLFHYYDKDFNNEADTPDNFQSRRPNTSFCFLDIRSPGLGDTAMYLCATSRAGSGANVLTFGAGSRLTVL.

This clonotype appeared many times. This chain links TRBV28 with TRBJ2-5; TRBD2 matches 8 bases. From germline, CDR1 is MDHEN and CDR2 SYDVKM. The CDR3 sequence is 17 residues long. The V segment lost 5 bases and the J segment 4 bases; nucleotides outside the gene matches: 15. CDR3 sequence (DNA): TGTGCCAGCAGTGAGTTGGTGGGACTAGGGGGTGCAGAGACCCAGTACTTC. It is translated as CASSELVGLGGAETQYF.

Only a few counts were recorded for this clonotype. V usage is TRBV14 and J usage is TRBJ2-1; 11 bases line up with TRBD2. Trimming removed 5 bases from V and 9 bases from J; junction bases left unmatched: 9. CDR1 SGHDN and CDR2 FVKESK come from the germline V gene. The CDR3 totals 15 residues. This CDR3 reads CASSKTSGSTIEQFF. The CDR3 DNA is TGTGCCAGCAGCAAAACTAGCGGGAGTACGATTGAGCAGTTCTTC. Looking up the rest from reference TRBV14 and TRBJ2-1 gives the full variable domain: EAGVTQFPSHSVIEKGQTVTLRCDPISGHDNLYWYRRVMGKEIKFLLHFVKESKQDESGMPNNRFLAERTGGTYSTLKVQPAELEDSGVYFCASSKTSGSTIEQFFGPGTRLTVL.

This clonotype has ten or more counts. V usage is TRBV20-1 and J usage is TRBJ2-7, with 12 nucleotides matching TRBD2. V lost 1 base and J lost 2; bases outside the gene matches: 3. The CDR3 is made up of 15 amino acids. Germline V gene sequence: CDR1 DFQATT, CDR2 SNEGSKA (reference sequence). CDR3 in amino acids: CSARATSGGPYEQYF. The CDR3, as DNA: TGCAGTGCTAGAGCGACTAGCGGGGGACCCTACGAGCAGTACTTC.

The chain carries TRBV12-3 or TRBV12-4 and TRBJ1-3; D is uncertain. V was pared by 3 bases and J by 1 base, with 7 bases between. CDR3 size: 14 residues. This CDR3 is CASSFAESGNTIYF. CDR3 in DNA: TGTGCCAGCAGTTTCGCCGAATCTGGAAACACCATATATTTT.

This clonotype turned up a few times. The J gene is TRBJ2-5, the V gene TRBV28, with no clear D. The CDR3 is made up of 14 amino acids. V was shortened by 8 bases and J by 2 bases, with 15 bases between the two germline ends. The germline CDR1 and CDR2 sequences are MDHEN and SYDVKM. CDR3 sequence: CASGARRIQETQYF. The DNA of the CDR3 is TGTGCCAGCGGTGCACGGAGAATACAAGAGACCCAGTACTTC.

This clonotype was seen ten or more times. This sequence joins TRBV7-2 and TRBJ1-3, with D hard to call. V was cut by 1 base and J by 0 bases, with 4 bases left in between. This CDR3 is 14 amino acids long. Germline CDR1 SGHTA, CDR2 FQGNSA. CDR3 DNA sequence: TGTGCCAGCAGCTTAGGCGGCTCTGGAAACACCATATATTTT. The encoded protein is CASSLGGSGNTIYF.

This clonotype was seen repeatedly, ten times or more. The chain employs TRBV7-2 and TRBJ2-4; TRBD2 matches 8 bases. The CDR3 has 16 amino acids. In germline, CDR1 is SGHTA, CDR2 FQGNSA. V trimming: 2 bases; J trimming: 4 bases; junction bases outside the gene matches: 7. In DNA, the CDR3 is TGTGCCAGCAGCTTATACGGGGCGGGAGGTAAAAACATTCAGTACTTC. Its protein product is CASSLYGAGGKNIQYF. Full variable domain (missing parts from reference TRBV7-2 and TRBJ2-4): GAGVSQSPSNKVTEKGKDVELRCDPISGHTALYWYRQSLGQGLEFLIYFQGNSAPDKSGLPSDRFSAERTGGSVSTLTIQRTQQEDSAVYLCASSLYGAGGKNIQYFGAGTRLSVL.

V gene TRBV3-1 combines with J gene TRBJ1-2, with 7 bases aligning to TRBD1. Germline trimming cut 0 bases from V and 8 bases from J; bases unmatched to any gene: 9. CDR1 is LGHDT and CDR2 is YNNKEL in the germline V gene (reference sequence). This CDR3 comprises 15 residues. CDR3 amino acids: CASSQDRMTGTGYTF. The CDR3 region has the DNA TGTGCCAGCAGCCAAGATCGGATGACAGGGACGGGCTACACCTTC.

The sample holds many counts of this clonotype. The CDR3 loop reads CASSQWGTNEKLFF. The CDR3 bases are TGTGCCAGCAGCCAGTGGGGAACTAATGAAAAACTGTTTTTT. The V and J genes are TRBV7-9 and TRBJ1-4; D is uncertain. The V gene lost 5 bases and the J gene lost 1 base, with 8 bases spanning the gap. Germline V lookup: CDR1 SEHNR, CDR2 FQNEAQ (reference sequence). The CDR3 spans 14 residues.

Many counts were recorded for this clonotype. This sequence joins TRBV7-2 and TRBJ1-2; 8 bases are shared with TRBD1. Germline V gene lookup returns CDR1 SGHTA and CDR2 FQGNSA. J lost 3 bases, V lost 3 bases, and 3 bases had no gene match. The CDR3 consists of 14 residues. The CDR3 DNA sequence: TGTGCCAGCAGCTTGGGGACAGGTTACTATGGCTACACCTTC. Amino acids: CASSLGTGYYGYTF.

The gene calls are TRBV13 and TRBJ2-3; 8 nucleotides agree with TRBD2. The junction had 10 bases not matched to a gene; V was cut back by 6 bases and J by 2 bases. This CDR3 is built from 16 residues. Germline V gene lookup returns CDR1 PRHDT and CDR2 FYEKMQ (reference sequence). CDR3 residues: CASSYRLAGLTDTQYF. CDR3 coding DNA: TGTGCCAGCAGTTACCGATTAGCGGGACTCACAGATACGCAGTATTTT.

This clonotype was counted ten times or more. J is TRBJ1-6 and V is TRBV28; TRBD1 is a possible D gene (5 bases). The CDR3 has 15 residues. In germline, CDR1 is MDHEN, CDR2 SYDVKM. Between the trimmed V and J ends, which lost 1 base and 14 bases, there was a span of 18 bases. CDR3 bases: TGTGCCAGCAGTTTATTTGAGGGGTCGCTCGGGGCCCTCCACTTT. Protein sequence: CASSLFEGSLGALHF.

This clonotype showed up just a few times. This chain uses TRBV4-2 with TRBJ2-6; 12 positions agree with TRBD2. The CDR3 spans 20 residues. Germline V gives CDR1 LGHNA, CDR2 YNFKEQ. V lost 0 bases, J lost 0 bases, and 6 bases stayed unmatched. CDR3 sequence (DNA): TGTGCCAGCAGCCAAGATCTAGCGGGAGGGCTCTACTCTGGGGCCAACGTCCTGACTTTC. Translating it yields CASSQDLAGGLYSGANVLTF.

On this clonotype: Since a much larger clone is just one base distant, this may be a read error. A read error is likely, as this CDR3 ends without the conserved phenylalanine or tryptophan. This chain joins TRBV20-1 and TRBJ2-5, with D perhaps TRBD1 (5 bases). CDR3 length equals 12 residues. The V gene's germline CDR1 is DFQATT and CDR2 SNEGSKA (reference sequence). V lost 6 bases and J 1 base, leaving 9 bases between the germline ends. Here the CDR3 DNA reads TGCAGTGCCGCAGGGTTCCAAGAGACCCAGTACTTA. Protein sequence: CSAAGFQETQYL.

About this clonotype itself: A much larger clone is a single base away; this may be a read error. V and J are TRBV28 and TRBJ2-4; D may correspond to TRBD1 or TRBD2 (5 bases each). This CDR3 has 16 amino acids. Germline V gene sequence: CDR1 MDHEN, CDR2 SYDVKM. V dropped 7 bases and J dropped 7 bases, with 23 bases sitting between them. Here the CDR3 reads CASTPEGRAGYNIQYF. The CDR3 DNA is TGTGCCAGCACCCCCGAGGGACGGGCAGGGTATAACATTCAGTACTTC. Full variable domain (missing parts from reference TRBV28 and TRBJ2-4): DVKVTQSSRYLVKRTGEKVFLECVQDMDHENMFWYRQDPGLGLRLIYFSYDVKMKEKGDIPEGYSVSREKKERFSLILESASTNQTSMYLCASTPEGRAGYNIQYFGAGTRLSVL.

Details on this clonotype: A much more abundant neighbour one base away suggests this may be a read error. V gene TRBV7-3 combines with J gene TRBJ1-4, with D unclear. The CDR3 loop spans 16 amino acids. From germline, CDR1 is SGHTA and CDR2 FQGTGA. The CDR3 spells CGSSLKSGTTNEKLFF. CDR3 bases: TGTGGCAGCAGCTTAAAGTCAGGAACAACTAATGAAAAACTGTTTTTT.

The chain joins TRBV7-8 to TRBJ1-3; no clear D. CDR3 size: 14 residues. Germline V gene lookup returns CDR1 SGHVS and CDR2 FQNEAQ. V was trimmed by 4 bases and J by 0 bases, leaving 7 bases between them. CDR3 in amino acids: CASSSQDSGNTIYF. The CDR3 bases are TGTGCCAGCAGCTCTCAAGACTCTGGAAACACCATATATTTT.

V and J are TRBV6-2 or TRBV6-3 and TRBJ2-1; tentative D call: TRBD1 (6 bases). CDR1 MNHEY and CDR2 SVGEGT come from the germline V gene. The ends were cut back, 7 bases at V and 10 bases at J, with 14 bases in the middle. The CDR3 consists of 12 residues. CDR3 sequence: CASTFPDREQFF. The CDR3 DNA reads as TGTGCCAGCACCTTTCCGGACAGAGAGCAGTTCTTC.

This clonotype was seen a few times. The V and J genes are TRBV7-8 and TRBJ1-5; perhaps TRBD1 as D (5 bases). V gave up 2 bases and J gave up 1 base, with 9 bases separating them. This CDR3 contains 15 residues. In germline, CDR1 is SGHVS, CDR2 FQNEAQ. CDR3 in DNA: TGTGCCAGCAGCTTACTTGGGGGAAGCAATCAGCCCCAGCATTTT. Protein: CASSLLGGSNQPQHF.

This clonotype was picked up a small number of times. The genes are TRBV12-3 or TRBV12-4 and TRBJ2-2, with a possible D match to TRBD1 (5 bases). This CDR3 has 16 residues. V was cut by 4 bases and J by 4 bases, with 16 bases left in between. The CDR3 region is CASSWSWKGFTGELFF. DNA for the CDR3: TGTGCCAGCAGTTGGTCTTGGAAGGGGTTCACCGGGGAGCTGTTTTTT.